This TCR beta chain was identified during a study of control samples from healthy donors and cancer patients. CDR1 and CDR2 from the germline V gene are SNHLY and FYNNEI. The CDR3 covers 16 residues. Trimming cost V 0 bases and J 5 bases, with 11 bases left between them. TCRdb's copy holds only in-frame clones and misses some; the assay was immunoSEQ multiplex PCR. Of tens of thousands of clones in the sample, around nine tenths are singletons; the top ten hold roughly 1.4%. This receptor was taken from a man aged 35-49 years with colorectal cancer. The sample comprised PBMCs. The V gene is TRBV2, the J gene TRBJ1-6; D gene ambiguous. DNA for the CDR3: TGTGCCAGCAGTGAAGCGCTTCAGTTCCATAATTCACCCCTCCACTTT. This codes for CASSEALQFHNSPLHF.